The 27 T cell receptor beta chains below were found in one sample sequenced in a study of post-analysis software for immune sequencing data. These receptors lack a known antigen. Sequencing libraries made from TCR beta cDNA carried unique molecular identifiers. TCRdb processed the PCR reads anew with MiXCR; each CDR3 protein has one entry. The top ten hold roughly 12% of the sample, which has approximately 440,000 distinct CDR3 sequences, 40% to 55% seen once. Study-level points and caveats: A handful of TRBV segments occurring more often in patients than controls included TRBV5-6, TRBV5-1 and TRBV20-1.

Sequencing input: blood. The receptor source for this set is a girl aged 5-17 years with multiple sclerosis.

In the case of this clonotype: In this CDR3 the conserved last residue, phenylalanine or tryptophan, is missing, so a read error is likely. The chain recombines TRBV12-3 or TRBV12-4 with TRBJ2-3; possibly TRBD1 for D (5 bases). Trimming pared 6 bases from V and 0 bases from J, leaving 10 bases between. The CDR3 extends over 14 amino acids. The CDR3 sequence: CASRATGSTDTQYS. CDR3 bases: TGTGCCAGCAGGGCAACAGGTAGCACAGATACGCAGTATTCT.

A word on this clonotype: This is likely a read error, given that the CDR3 carries no conserved phenylalanine or tryptophan at its end. The chain recombines TRBV10-1 with TRBJ2-3, with D unresolved. Trimming removed 2 bases from V and 2 bases from J, with 8 bases in between. This CDR3 comprises 14 residues. Per the germline V gene, CDR1 is WNHNN and CDR2 is SYGVQD (reference sequence). CDR3 coding DNA: TGCGCCAGCAGTGAGGGCTTCACCACAGATACGCAGTATTTG. It codes for CASSEGFTTDTQYL.

This chain joins TRBV5-4 and TRBJ1-2; D not resolved. Germline lookup yields CDR1 SGHNT and CDR2 YYREEE (reference sequence). V shed 1 base and J shed 7 bases, with 17 bases lying between them. This CDR3 has 15 amino acids. CDR3 bases: TGTGCCAGCAGCTTGTCCTTGAGTGGGGTGGCTGGCTACACCTTC. Translated, it gives CASSLSLSGVAGYTF. Using reference TRBV5-4 and TRBJ1-2 for the parts outside the CDR3, the full variable domain is ETGVTQSPTHLIKTRGQQVTLRCSSQSGHNTVSWYQQALGQGPQFIFQYYREEENGRGNFPPRFSGLQFPNYSSELNVNALELDDSALYLCASSLSLSGVAGYTFGSGTRLTVV.

This clonotype has just a few counts. The chain employs TRBV5-1 and TRBJ2-5; 10 bases line up with TRBD1. Germline lookup yields CDR1 SGHRS and CDR2 YFSETQ. The V and J ends lost 7 bases and 5 bases, in that order; junction bases with no gene match: 8. The CDR3 spans 14 residues. CDR3 sequence: CASDSGQGVETQYF. In DNA, the CDR3 is TGCGCCAGCGACAGCGGACAGGGGGTGGAGACCCAGTACTTC.

The chain carries TRBV28 and TRBJ1-5, with TRBD1 as a possible D gene (6 bases). The CDR3 covers 15 residues. Trimming took 2 bases from V and 3 from J, leaving 11 bases between them. CDR1 and CDR2 (germline): MDHEN, SYDVKM. As DNA, the CDR3 is TGTGCCAGCAGTTTAAGGCCAGGGGTCAATCAGCCCCAGCATTTT. Translation gives CASSLRPGVNQPQHF.

CDR3 coding DNA: TGCGCCAGCAGCTTCAGGGAACCCGGGGAGCTGTTTTTT. Its translation is CASSFREPGELFF. V is TRBV5-1 and J is TRBJ2-2; D is possibly TRBD1 (5 bases). Per germline, CDR1 SGHRS and CDR2 YFSETQ. This CDR3 comprises 13 residues. V lost 2 bases and J lost 6, with 8 bases in between. Together with reference TRBV5-1 and TRBJ2-2, the CDR3 gives the full variable domain: KAGVTQTPRYLIKTRGQQVTLSCSPISGHRSVSWYQQTPGQGLQFLFEYFSETQRNKGNFPGRFSGRQFSNSRSEMNVSTLELGDSALYLCASSFREPGELFFGEGSRLTVL.

V and J are TRBV9 and TRBJ2-3; D may be TRBD1 (6 bases). The CDR3 loop spans 15 amino acids. V lost 3 bases and J 2 bases, leaving 13 bases between the germline ends. The germline CDR1 and CDR2 sequences are SGDLS and YYNGEE. The CDR3 DNA reads TGTGCCAGCAGCGCCCGGGACACAAACACAGATACGCAGTATTTT. Protein: CASSARDTNTDTQYF. The full variable domain, rest sourced from reference TRBV9 and TRBJ2-3, is DSGVTQTPKHLITATGQRVTLRCSPRSGDLSVYWYQQSLDQGLQFLIQYYNGEERAKGNILERFSAQQFPDLHSELNLSSLELGDSALYFCASSARDTNTDTQYFGPGTRLTVL.

The chain carries TRBV20-1 and TRBJ2-1; D is undetermined. The germline CDR1 and CDR2 sequences are DFQATT and SNEGSKA (reference sequence). The CDR3 runs to 12 residues. CDR3 DNA sequence: TGCAGGGCCAGTTCCGAAGCCAATGAGCAGTTCTTC. This encodes CRASSEANEQFF.

The chain is built from TRBV5-1 and TRBJ2-5, with TRBD2 matching 13 bases. J was trimmed by 4 bases and V by 4 bases; bases with no gene match: 10. Germline lookup yields CDR1 SGHRS and CDR2 YFSETQ. CDR3 length equals 17 residues. Here the CDR3 DNA reads TGCGCCAGCAGCCCCTATAGGACTAGCGGGAGCCCAGAGACCCAGTACTTC. It yields the protein CASSPYRTSGSPETQYF.

This clonotype was seen a handful of times. The chain joins TRBV9 to TRBJ2-3; 8 bases fit TRBD2. Germline-derived CDR1 and CDR2 are SGDLS and YYNGEE. The CDR3 consists of 16 residues. V lost 3 bases to trimming and J lost 4 bases; unmatched junction nucleotides: 10. As DNA, the CDR3 is TGTGCCAGCAGCGGTATGGAGACTAGCGAACCAGATACGCAGTATTTT. It specifies CASSGMETSEPDTQYF.

The chain couples TRBV7-2 to TRBJ2-7; possibly TRBD1 for D (6 bases). The CDR3 runs 14 residues. Germline CDR1 SGHTA, CDR2 FQGNSA. Trimming left V 5 bases short and J 12 bases short, with 23 bases between. CDR3 bases: TGTGCCAGCAGCCGATGGGGGCCCCCCCTTGACCCGTACTTC. This translates into CASSRWGPPLDPYF.

This chain connects TRBV28 to TRBJ2-5; 10 bases map to TRBD1. After removal of 3 bases from V and 5 bases from J, the junction contained 12 bases not matched to a gene. CDR3 length equals 17 residues. The germline CDR1 and CDR2 sequences are MDHEN and SYDVKM. The CDR3 spells CASSFPLIGQGGETQYF. Here the CDR3 DNA reads TGTGCCAGCAGTTTCCCCCTTATAGGACAGGGGGGGGAGACCCAGTACTTC.

This clonotype was picked up a small number of times. This sequence joins TRBV5-1 and TRBJ1-6; D uncertain. This CDR3 comprises 12 residues. The V gene lost 0 bases and the J gene lost 13 bases, with 8 bases spanning the gap. CDR1 SGHRS and CDR2 YFSETQ come from the germline V gene. Written as DNA, the CDR3 is TGCGCCAGCAGCTTGGAAAGTCTCCCCCTCCACTTT. This encodes CASSLESLPLHF.

The chain combines TRBV28 with TRBJ2-7; 7 nucleotides agree with TRBD1. The CDR3 runs to 13 residues. Germline trimming cut 4 bases from V and 7 bases from J; bases unmatched to any gene: 7. Germline-derived CDR1 and CDR2 are MDHEN and SYDVKM. Here the CDR3 DNA reads TGTGCCAGCAGTTCACAGGGGAAGGGTGAGCAGTACTTC. Translated: CASSSQGKGEQYF.

The chain employs TRBV11-1 and TRBJ2-1; 7 nucleotides line up with TRBD2. The junction had 1 base not matched to a gene; V was cut back by 2 bases and J by 12 bases. The CDR3 loop spans 11 amino acids. Germline V CDR1 and CDR2: SGHAT, FQDESV (reference sequence). DNA for the CDR3: TGTGCCAGCAGCTTAACTAGCGCGCAGTTCTTC. Its translation: CASSLTSAQFF.

The chain joins TRBV28 to TRBJ2-7, with D uncertain. The CDR3 loop spans 17 amino acids. Germline CDR1 MDHEN, CDR2 SYDVKM. The V and J ends lost 2 bases and 1 base respectively, with 18 bases between them. The CDR3 nucleotides read TGTGCCAGCAGTTTACTCAGGTCGGCAGACGATTCCTACGAGCAGTACTTC. Translation gives CASSLLRSADDSYEQYF.

This CDR3 reads CASSPRRGDTQYF. The CDR3 nucleotides are TGTGCCAGCAGCCCCAGGAGAGGAGATACGCAGTATTTT. The rearrangement joins TRBV7-2 to TRBJ2-3, with no clear D. Deletions cut 5 bases from V and 5 bases from J, with 11 bases between. The CDR3 extends over 13 amino acids. Per the germline V gene, CDR1 is SGHTA and CDR2 is FQGNSA.

The rearrangement links TRBV28 to TRBJ2-5, with 9 bases lining up with TRBD1. The last part of the DNA fits TRBJ2-7 better; the J call may be wrong. This CDR3 comprises 15 residues. The V gene's germline CDR1 is MDHEN and CDR2 SYDVKM. CDR3 in DNA: TGTGCCACCCTTCGTCCCGGGACAGGGCCCTACGAGCAGTACTTC. The encoded protein is CATLRPGTGPYEQYF.

V usage is TRBV2 and J usage is TRBJ2-5; 8 bases align to TRBD1. V trimming: 7 bases; J trimming: 1 base; junction bases outside the gene matches: 8. There are 15 residues in the CDR3. Looked up from germline, CDR1 is SNHLY and CDR2 is FYNNEI. DNA of the CDR3: TGTGCCAGCAAGAAGGGACAGGCTAGCCAAGAGACCCAGTACTTC. This sequence encodes CASKKGQASQETQYF.

CDR3 nucleotides: TGTGCCAGCAGTTACTCAGTGAGAGAAAGGCAAGAGACCCAGTACTTC. It codes for CASSYSVRERQETQYF. The J gene is TRBJ2-5, the V gene TRBV6-2 or TRBV6-3, with D hard to call. The CDR3 loop spans 16 amino acids. Germline V lookup: CDR1 MNHEY, CDR2 SVGEGT. V shed 0 bases and J shed 2 bases, with 13 bases lying between them.

This clonotype was picked up many times. The rearrangement joins TRBV11-2 to TRBJ2-1, with TRBD2 matching over 9 bases. CDR1 and CDR2 from the germline V gene are SGHAT and FQNNGV. Trimming took 7 bases from V and 4 from J; bases not matched to a gene: 8. The CDR3 has 15 amino acids. The CDR3 DNA sequence: TGTGCCAGCACCTCCACTAGCGGGCCTTACAATGAGCAGTTCTTC. Its translation: CASTSTSGPYNEQFF.

This clonotype was picked up many times. This chain joins TRBV7-2 and TRBJ2-7, with a possible D match to TRBD1 (6 bases). Trimming stripped 4 bases from V and 4 bases from J, with 8 bases between. The CDR3 contains 12 residues. Germline V gives CDR1 SGHTA, CDR2 FQGNSA. In DNA, the CDR3 is TGTGCCAGCAGCTCTGGGACATACGAGCAGTACTTC. Protein sequence: CASSSGTYEQYF.

This clonotype was counted between two and nine times. V usage is TRBV27 and J usage is TRBJ2-1, with 7 positions matching TRBD2. V lost 7 bases, J lost 11 bases, and 11 bases stayed unmatched. The germline V gene has CDR1 MNHEY and CDR2 SMNVEV (reference sequence). CDR3 size: 13 residues. The CDR3 DNA is TGTGCCAGCACCAATGGTTGGACTAGTCAGCAGTTCTTC. This codes for CASTNGWTSQQFF.

The V gene is TRBV6-1, the J gene TRBJ2-7; 10 positions match TRBD1. V trimming: 7 bases; J trimming: 5 bases; junction bases outside the gene matches: 11. Looked up from germline, CDR1 is MNHNS and CDR2 is SASEGT. The CDR3 extends over 15 amino acids. The CDR3 is CASKLGTGVPNEQYF. The CDR3 DNA reads TGTGCCAGCAAGTTGGGGACAGGGGTCCCCAACGAGCAGTACTTC.

CDR3 protein: CASSSPGTGGCYEQYF. In DNA, the CDR3 is TGTGCCAGCAGCTCCCCCGGGACAGGGGGCTGTTACGAGCAGTACTTC. The chain uses TRBV7-2 and TRBJ2-7; 12 bases map to TRBD1. Germline V lookup: CDR1 SGHTA, CDR2 FQGNSA. This CDR3 has 16 amino acids. With V trimmed by 4 bases and J by 4 bases, 8 bases remained unmatched.

V usage is TRBV27 and J usage is TRBJ2-7, with 14 nucleotides matching TRBD2. In germline, CDR1 is MNHEY, CDR2 SMNVEV (reference sequence). The CDR3 extends over 16 amino acids. The junction had 6 bases not matched to a gene; V was cut back by 5 bases and J by 3 bases. CDR3 sequence: CASSARLAGGDYEQYF. The CDR3 DNA sequence: TGTGCCAGCAGTGCCCGACTAGCGGGAGGGGACTACGAGCAGTACTTC.

This clonotype was seen just once. The J gene is TRBJ2-3, the V gene TRBV7-9; D gene uncertain. CDR3 size: 14 residues. Per germline, CDR1 SEHNR and CDR2 FQNEAQ (reference sequence). Between the trimmed V and J ends, which lost 0 bases and 3 bases, there was a span of 7 bases. Written as DNA, the CDR3 is TGTGCCAGCAGCTTAGCGGGAAAGACAGATACGCAGTATTTT. It specifies CASSLAGKTDTQYF.